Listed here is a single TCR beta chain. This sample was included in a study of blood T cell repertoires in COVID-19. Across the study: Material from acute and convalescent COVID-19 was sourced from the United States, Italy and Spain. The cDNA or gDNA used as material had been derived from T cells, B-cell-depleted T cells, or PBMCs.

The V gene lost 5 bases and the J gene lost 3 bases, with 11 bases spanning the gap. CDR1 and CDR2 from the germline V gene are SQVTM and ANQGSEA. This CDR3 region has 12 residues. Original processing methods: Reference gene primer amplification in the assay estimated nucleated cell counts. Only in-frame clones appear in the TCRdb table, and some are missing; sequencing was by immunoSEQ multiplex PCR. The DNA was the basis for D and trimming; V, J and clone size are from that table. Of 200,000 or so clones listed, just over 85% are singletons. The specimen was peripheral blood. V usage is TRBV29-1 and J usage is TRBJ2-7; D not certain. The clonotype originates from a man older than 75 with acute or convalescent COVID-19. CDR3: CSVTDTFYEQYF. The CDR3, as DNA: TGCAGCGTTACAGACACATTCTACGAGCAGTACTTC.